The present T cell receptor (beta chain) was sequenced within a study of Ad26.COV2.S vaccination and SARS-CoV-2 variants. This table comes from immunoSEQ multiplex PCR, and its TCRdb copy is limited to in-frame clones, with some not included. The sample lists 200,000 to 300,000 clones, 88% occurring once. As to treatment: approximately 18 received Ad26.COV2.S at low or high dose, single or two shots; roughly five received placebo; per-sample allocation not given. Samples were taken on day 63 after the first vaccine or placebo injection. The CDR3 contains 13 residues. Looked up from germline, CDR1 is SGHNT and CDR2 is YYREEE (reference sequence). Trimming cost V 0 bases and J 5 bases, with 6 bases left between them.

This material consisted of peripheral blood, taken in a trial of Ad26.COV2.S vaccine versus placebo. The chain couples TRBV5-4 to TRBJ2-1; D remains unclear. The sequence came from a person between 18 and 59 years old who received the Ad26.COV2.S COVID-19 vaccine or a placebo. CDR3 bases: TGTGCCAGCAGCTTGGGGTGGGACAATGAGCAGTTCTTC. Translated: CASSLGWDNEQFF.